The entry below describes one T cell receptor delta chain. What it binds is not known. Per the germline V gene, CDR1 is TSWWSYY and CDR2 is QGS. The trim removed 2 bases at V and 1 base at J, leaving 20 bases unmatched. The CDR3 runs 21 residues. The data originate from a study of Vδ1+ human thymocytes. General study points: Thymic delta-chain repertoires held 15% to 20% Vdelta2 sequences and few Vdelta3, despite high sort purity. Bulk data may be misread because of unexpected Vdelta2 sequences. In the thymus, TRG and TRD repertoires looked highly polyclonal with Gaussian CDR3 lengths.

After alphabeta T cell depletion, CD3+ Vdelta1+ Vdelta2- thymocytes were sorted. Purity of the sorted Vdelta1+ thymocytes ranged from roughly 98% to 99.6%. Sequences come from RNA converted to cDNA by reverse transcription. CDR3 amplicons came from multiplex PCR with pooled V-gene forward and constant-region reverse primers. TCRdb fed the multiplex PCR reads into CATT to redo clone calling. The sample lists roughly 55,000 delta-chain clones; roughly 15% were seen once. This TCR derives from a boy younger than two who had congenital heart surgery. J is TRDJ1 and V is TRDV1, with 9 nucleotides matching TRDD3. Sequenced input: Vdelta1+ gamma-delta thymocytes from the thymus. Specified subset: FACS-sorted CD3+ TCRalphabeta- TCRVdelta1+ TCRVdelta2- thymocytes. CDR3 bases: TGTGCTCTTGGGGAAGGGTCGCCTACCCATACTGGGGGACTCACCACCGATAAACTCATCTTT. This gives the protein CALGEGSPTHTGGLTTDKLIF.